The clone carrying this T cell receptor (beta chain) came up a few times. This sample stems from a study of T-cell memory formation after mild COVID-19. One entry per CDR3 protein results from TCRdb running MiXCR on the 5' RACE reads. Here the sample spans 150,000 to 200,000 distinct CDR3 sequences, around 30% being singletons. The CDR3 sequence is 13 residues long. With V trimmed by 6 bases and J by 0 bases, 5 bases remained unmatched. Germline CDR1 DFQATT, CDR2 SNEGSKA (reference sequence). The TCR comes from an adult woman who had mild COVID-19 (a few samples of this study predate the infection). Cell type and time point are not known. This chain links TRBV20-1 with TRBJ2-7; 7 positions agree with TRBD1. The material sequenced was PBMCs or a T cell subset sorted from them (not recorded which). CDR3 protein: CSARSGGSYEQYF. The CDR3, as DNA: TGCAGTGCCCGGTCAGGGGGCTCCTACGAGCAGTACTTC.